These T cell receptor beta chains were read from a single sample in a study of blood T cell repertoires in COVID-19. The table came from immunoSEQ multiplex PCR; TCRdb's copy has only in-frame clones and leaves some out. The data show about 74,000 clones, roughly 80% seen once. Sequenced input: peripheral blood. These receptor sequences come from a man at least 80 years old with acute or convalescent COVID-19. Each CDR3 is given with its conserved first and last residue. D genes are given only for firm matches.

CDR3aa: CASSRLVWGSTGELFF
d_gene: -
v_gene: TRBV6-2/TRBV6-3
j_gene: TRBJ2-2

CDR3aa: CASRSGGQVTGELFF
d_gene: TRBD1
v_gene: TRBV7-2
j_gene: TRBJ2-2

CDR3aa: CASSLFSGRLNTEAFF
d_gene: -
v_gene: TRBV27
j_gene: TRBJ1-1

CDR3aa: CASSQDLRSNQPQHF
d_gene: -
v_gene: TRBV3-1/TRBV3-2
j_gene: TRBJ1-5

CDR3aa: CASSSLGTANNEKLFF
d_gene: TRBD1
v_gene: TRBV19
j_gene: TRBJ1-4

CDR3aa: CASSEVSGTNEKLFF
d_gene: -
v_gene: TRBV25-1
j_gene: TRBJ1-4

CDR3aa: CASSQDGGIGNQPQHF
d_gene: -
v_gene: TRBV4-1
j_gene: TRBJ1-5

CDR3aa: CASSLRQKYEQYF
d_gene: -
v_gene: TRBV12-3/TRBV12-4
j_gene: TRBJ2-7

CDR3aa: CASSFRTSGYNEQFF
d_gene: TRBD2
v_gene: TRBV7-2
j_gene: TRBJ2-1

CDR3aa: CATSLRETQYF
d_gene: -
v_gene: TRBV19
j_gene: TRBJ2-5

CDR3aa: CASSPGGTGSYNEQFF
d_gene: TRBD2
v_gene: TRBV9
j_gene: TRBJ2-1

CDR3aa: CATSRGGQGLTEAFF
d_gene: TRBD1
v_gene: TRBV15
j_gene: TRBJ1-1

CDR3aa: CASSPRRLAGGDNEQFF
d_gene: TRBD2
v_gene: TRBV7-9
j_gene: TRBJ2-1

CDR3aa: CASSPPNQGGPYNEQFF
d_gene: -
v_gene: TRBV18
j_gene: TRBJ2-1